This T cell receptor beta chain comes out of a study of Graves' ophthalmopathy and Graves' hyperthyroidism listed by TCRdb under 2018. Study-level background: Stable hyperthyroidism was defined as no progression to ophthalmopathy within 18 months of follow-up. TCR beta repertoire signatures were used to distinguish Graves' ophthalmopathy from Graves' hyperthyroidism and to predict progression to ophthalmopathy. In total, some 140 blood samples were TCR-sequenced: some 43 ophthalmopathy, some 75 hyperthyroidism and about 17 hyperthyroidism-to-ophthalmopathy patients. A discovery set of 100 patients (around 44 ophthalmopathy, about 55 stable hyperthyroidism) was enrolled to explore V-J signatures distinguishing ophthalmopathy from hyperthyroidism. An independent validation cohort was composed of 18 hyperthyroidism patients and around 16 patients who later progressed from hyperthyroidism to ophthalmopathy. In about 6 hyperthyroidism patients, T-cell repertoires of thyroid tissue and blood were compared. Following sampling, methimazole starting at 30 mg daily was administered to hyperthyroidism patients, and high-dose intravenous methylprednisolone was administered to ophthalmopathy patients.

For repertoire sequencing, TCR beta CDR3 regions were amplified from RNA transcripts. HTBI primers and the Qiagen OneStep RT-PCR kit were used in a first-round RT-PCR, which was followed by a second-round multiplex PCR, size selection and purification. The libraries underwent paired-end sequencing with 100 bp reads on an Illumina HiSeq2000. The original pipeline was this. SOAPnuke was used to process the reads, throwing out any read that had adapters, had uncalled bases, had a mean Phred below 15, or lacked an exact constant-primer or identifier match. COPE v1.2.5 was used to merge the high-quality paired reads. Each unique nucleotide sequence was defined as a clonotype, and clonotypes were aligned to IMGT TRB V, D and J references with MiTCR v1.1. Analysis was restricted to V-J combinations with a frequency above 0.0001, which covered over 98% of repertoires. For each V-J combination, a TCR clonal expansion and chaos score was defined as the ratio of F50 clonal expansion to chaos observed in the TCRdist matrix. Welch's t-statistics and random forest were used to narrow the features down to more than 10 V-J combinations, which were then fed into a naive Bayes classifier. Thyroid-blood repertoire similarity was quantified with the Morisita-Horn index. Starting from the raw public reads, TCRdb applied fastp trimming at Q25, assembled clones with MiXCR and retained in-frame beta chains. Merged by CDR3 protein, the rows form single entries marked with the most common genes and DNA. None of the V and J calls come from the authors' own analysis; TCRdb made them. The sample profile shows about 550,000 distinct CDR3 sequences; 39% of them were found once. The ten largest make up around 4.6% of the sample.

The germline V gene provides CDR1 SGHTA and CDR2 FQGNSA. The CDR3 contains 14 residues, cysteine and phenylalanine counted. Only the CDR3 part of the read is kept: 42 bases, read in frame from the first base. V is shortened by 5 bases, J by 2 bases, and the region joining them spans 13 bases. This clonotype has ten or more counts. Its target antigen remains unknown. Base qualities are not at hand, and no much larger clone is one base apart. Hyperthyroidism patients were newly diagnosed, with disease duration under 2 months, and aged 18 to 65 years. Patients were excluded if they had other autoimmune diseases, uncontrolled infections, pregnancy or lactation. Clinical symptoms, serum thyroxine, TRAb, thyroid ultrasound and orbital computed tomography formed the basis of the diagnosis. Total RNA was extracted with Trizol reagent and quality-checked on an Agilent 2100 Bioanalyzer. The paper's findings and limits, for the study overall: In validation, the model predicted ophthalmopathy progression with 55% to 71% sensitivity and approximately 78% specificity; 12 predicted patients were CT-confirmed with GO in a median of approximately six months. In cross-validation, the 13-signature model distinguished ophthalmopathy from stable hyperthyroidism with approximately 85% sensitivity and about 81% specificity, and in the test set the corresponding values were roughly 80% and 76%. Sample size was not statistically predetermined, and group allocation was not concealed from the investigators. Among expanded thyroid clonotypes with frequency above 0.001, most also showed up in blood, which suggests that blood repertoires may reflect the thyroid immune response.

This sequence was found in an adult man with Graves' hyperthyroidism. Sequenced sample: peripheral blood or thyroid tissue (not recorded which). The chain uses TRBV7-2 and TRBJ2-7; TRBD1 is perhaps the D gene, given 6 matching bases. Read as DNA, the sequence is TGTGCCAGCAGCAAGTCAGGGGTAGCCTACGAGCAGTACTTC. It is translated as CASSKSGVAYEQYF.